This TCR beta chain was found in a study of blood T cell repertoires in COVID-19. Study-level background: The samples span acute and convalescent COVID-19 from the United States, Italy and Spain. Sources were T cells, B-cell-depleted T cells, or PBMCs; the material itself was cDNA or gDNA.

This CDR3 spans 15 amino acids. The germline V and J ends were trimmed by 0 bases and 0 bases, with 7 bases remaining between them. The germline CDR1 and CDR2 sequences are SGHRS and YFSETQ. In the study's own analysis: Estimates of nucleated cell counts were drawn from the amplification of reference gene primers. Only in-frame clones appear in the TCRdb table, and some are missing; sequencing was by immunoSEQ multiplex PCR. The V and J calls and clone size were taken over from that table, and D and trimming were inferred from the DNA. The data hold about 83,000 clones, with 70% to 90% observed a single time. Of note for this clone: Other nucleotide sequences in the sample specify the same CDR3.

The sequence was obtained from a man aged 80 or over with active or convalescent COVID-19. The sequenced sample was peripheral blood. This chain uses TRBV5-1 with TRBJ2-1; TRBD2 might be the D (5 bases). CDR3 nucleotide sequence: TGCGCCAGCAGCTTGGTGGGGAGCTCCTACAATGAGCAGTTCTTC. It yields the protein CASSLVGSSYNEQFF. Full variable domain (outside the CDR3, taken from reference TRBV5-1 and TRBJ2-1): KAGVTQTPRYLIKTRGQQVTLSCSPISGHRSVSWYQQTPGQGLQFLFEYFSETQRNKGNFPGRFSGRQFSNSRSEMNVSTLELGDSALYLCASSLVGSSYNEQFFGPGTRLTVL.